These T cell receptor beta chains were read from a single sample in a study of cytomegalovirus exposure and HLA in healthy donors. Profiled with immunoSEQ multiplex PCR; TCRdb holds only in-frame clones, not every one. The table lists 310,000 or so clones, approximately 90% of them singletons. Input material: PBMCs. These receptors all stem from a woman between 18 and 30 years old in good health and CMV-seronegative. Both conserved end residues are part of each CDR3. Each record gives: clone size, V gene, J gene, D gene, CDR3 DNA, CDR3 protein. A D gene is named only where the DNA matches it firmly. Clone size appears in some rows only: once, few, many, or a class for an expanded clone.

clone_size: .; v_call: TRBV19; j_call: TRBJ1-5; d_call: .; cdr3_nt: TGTGCCAGTAGTCTATCCCACGGGATTCAGCCCCAGCATTTT; cdr3_aa: CASSLSHGIQPQHF
clone_size: .; v_call: TRBV2; j_call: TRBJ2-7; d_call: .; cdr3_nt: TGTGCCAGCAACGTTGCAGGGGCCGCTTCCTACGAGCAGTACTTC; cdr3_aa: CASNVAGAASYEQYF
clone_size: .; v_call: TRBV27; j_call: TRBJ2-2; d_call: TRBD1; cdr3_nt: TGTGCCAGCAGCATCCGTTGGACAGGGTTGGACACCGGGGAGCTGTTTTTT; cdr3_aa: CASSIRWTGLDTGELFF
clone_size: .; v_call: TRBV19; j_call: TRBJ1-5; d_call: TRBD1; cdr3_nt: TGTGCCAGTAGTATCCAGGGGGGAGGCAATCAGCCCCAGCATTTT; cdr3_aa: CASSIQGGGNQPQHF
clone_size: once; v_call: TRBV7-9; j_call: TRBJ2-5; d_call: .; cdr3_nt: TGTGCCAGCAGCTTCTCAGTGGTGTTAGAGACCCAGTACTTC; cdr3_aa: CASSFSVVLETQYF
clone_size: .; v_call: TRBV18; j_call: TRBJ1-2; d_call: TRBD1; cdr3_nt: TGTGCCAGCCTACCGGGACAGGGGGCCTATGGCTACACCTTC; cdr3_aa: CASLPGQGAYGYTF
clone_size: once; v_call: TRBV27; j_call: TRBJ1-1; d_call: .; cdr3_nt: TGTGCCAGCAGTTTATCGGGGGGTAGGAGCATGAACACTGAAGCTTTCTTT; cdr3_aa: CASSLSGGRSMNTEAFF
clone_size: .; v_call: TRBV2; j_call: TRBJ2-7; d_call: .; cdr3_nt: TGTGCCAGCAGTCCTTGGCCTTACGAGCAGTACTTC; cdr3_aa: CASSPWPYEQYF
clone_size: .; v_call: TRBV6-1; j_call: TRBJ1-1; d_call: TRBD1; cdr3_nt: TGTGCCAGCAGGGAGACAGGGCGGGCTTTCTTT; cdr3_aa: CASRETGRAFF
clone_size: .; v_call: TRBV5-6; j_call: TRBJ2-3; d_call: .; cdr3_nt: TGTGCCAGCAGCTCGAGGACAGGAGGGGATACGCAGTATTTT; cdr3_aa: CASSSRTGGDTQYF
clone_size: .; v_call: TRBV5-1; j_call: TRBJ1-5; d_call: TRBD1; cdr3_nt: TGCGCCAGCAGCTTGACAGGGGGTGATCAGCCCCAGCATTTT; cdr3_aa: CASSLTGGDQPQHF
clone_size: few; v_call: TRBV28; j_call: TRBJ2-3; d_call: .; cdr3_nt: TGTGCCAGCATCCCCGCGGACTACCTGTCGGATACGCAGTATTTT; cdr3_aa: CASIPADYLSDTQYF
clone_size: .; v_call: TRBV10-1; j_call: TRBJ2-7; d_call: .; cdr3_nt: TGCGCCAGCAGTTCGGGTTACGGGGAGCAGTACTTC; cdr3_aa: CASSSGYGEQYF
clone_size: .; v_call: TRBV5-1; j_call: TRBJ2-7; d_call: .; cdr3_nt: TGCGCCAGCAGCTTGGAAGGGGACGAGCAGTACTTC; cdr3_aa: CASSLEGDEQYF
clone_size: .; v_call: TRBV10-3; j_call: TRBJ2-1; d_call: .; cdr3_nt: TGTGCCATCAGTGGCCCGAGGATCGTACTAGGAGCCTCATACAATGAGCAGTTCTTC; cdr3_aa: CAISGPRIVLGASYNEQFF
clone_size: .; v_call: TRBV11-2; j_call: TRBJ1-1; d_call: .; cdr3_nt: TGTGCCAGCAGCTTTCTAACAGTTATGAACACTGAAGCTTTCTTT; cdr3_aa: CASSFLTVMNTEAFF
clone_size: few; v_call: TRBV6-1; j_call: TRBJ1-1; d_call: .; cdr3_nt: TGTGCCAGCGGTCAGACAAGGAACACTGAAGCTTTCTTT; cdr3_aa: CASGQTRNTEAFF
clone_size: .; v_call: TRBV2; j_call: TRBJ1-4; d_call: .; cdr3_nt: TGTGCCAGCTCGGGGGGGACTAATGAAAAACTGTTTTTT; cdr3_aa: CASSGGTNEKLFF
clone_size: .; v_call: TRBV19; j_call: TRBJ1-2; d_call: TRBD1; cdr3_nt: TGTGCCAGTAGTATGGCGACAGGGGGGCACTATGGCTACACCTTC; cdr3_aa: CASSMATGGHYGYTF
clone_size: .; v_call: TRBV9; j_call: TRBJ1-1; d_call: TRBD1; cdr3_nt: TGTGCCAGCAGCGTAGCAGGGGGCTCTGAAGCTTTCTTT; cdr3_aa: CASSVAGGSEAFF
clone_size: .; v_call: TRBV9; j_call: TRBJ2-3; d_call: .; cdr3_nt: TGTGCCAGCAGCACGTATGGGGGCTTCACAGATACGCAGTATTTT; cdr3_aa: CASSTYGGFTDTQYF
clone_size: once; v_call: TRBV29-1; j_call: TRBJ2-7; d_call: TRBD1; cdr3_nt: TGCAGCGGGACAGGGGCATCCTACGAGCAGTACTTC; cdr3_aa: CSGTGASYEQYF
clone_size: .; v_call: TRBV7-8; j_call: TRBJ1-4; d_call: .; cdr3_nt: TGTGCCAGCAGCCCTAAATCAACTAATGAAAAACTGTTTTTT; cdr3_aa: CASSPKSTNEKLFF
clone_size: .; v_call: TRBV23-1; j_call: TRBJ1-5; d_call: TRBD1; cdr3_nt: TGCGCCAGCAGTCAATTGGACGGTGCCGGACAGGAGGGCAATCAGCCCCAGCATTTT; cdr3_aa: CASSQLDGAGQEGNQPQHF
clone_size: .; v_call: TRBV18; j_call: TRBJ1-2; d_call: .; cdr3_nt: TGTGCCAGCTCACCCGCTCAGACAGCCTACTATGGCTATACCTTC; cdr3_aa: CASSPAQTAYYGYTF
clone_size: .; v_call: TRBV19; j_call: TRBJ2-2; d_call: TRBD1; cdr3_nt: TGTGCCAGTAGTATTCCTAAGACAGGGGTATACACCGGGGAGCTGTTTTTT; cdr3_aa: CASSIPKTGVYTGELFF
clone_size: .; v_call: TRBV5-4; j_call: TRBJ1-4; d_call: .; cdr3_nt: TGTGCCAGCAGCTTGGGCTCCGCGACTAATGAAAAACTGTTTTTT; cdr3_aa: CASSLGSATNEKLFF
clone_size: once; v_call: TRBV19; j_call: TRBJ2-7; d_call: TRBD1; cdr3_nt: TGTGCCAGTAGTATATCCGGGACAGGGACCGAGCAGTACTTC; cdr3_aa: CASSISGTGTEQYF
clone_size: .; v_call: TRBV27; j_call: TRBJ2-5; d_call: TRBD1; cdr3_nt: TGTGCCAGTGAAGGACAGGACCAAGAGACCCAGTACTTC; cdr3_aa: CASEGQDQETQYF
clone_size: .; v_call: TRBV9; j_call: TRBJ2-5; d_call: TRBD2; cdr3_nt: TGTGCCAGCAGCCGTGATCCAGGACTAGCGGGGGGGCCGGGGGAGACCCAGTACTTC; cdr3_aa: CASSRDPGLAGGPGETQYF
clone_size: .; v_call: TRBV18; j_call: TRBJ2-1; d_call: TRBD2; cdr3_nt: TGTGCCAGCTCAGCCAGCGGGGGGGCCTACAATGAGCAGTTCTTC; cdr3_aa: CASSASGGAYNEQFF
clone_size: .; v_call: TRBV7-8; j_call: TRBJ2-2; d_call: .; cdr3_nt: TGTGCCAGCAGCCCGCAGGCTAGCGTCATCACCGGGGAGCTGTTTTTT; cdr3_aa: CASSPQASVITGELFF
clone_size: .; v_call: TRBV5-6; j_call: TRBJ1-1; d_call: .; cdr3_nt: TGTGCCAGCAGCTTGGGCGGGGTTCCCTTGAACACTGAAGCTTTCTTT; cdr3_aa: CASSLGGVPLNTEAFF
clone_size: .; v_call: TRBV29-1; j_call: TRBJ1-1; d_call: TRBD1; cdr3_nt: TGCAGCGTTGATTCGGGACAGGGGAAAAACACTGAAGCTTTCTTT; cdr3_aa: CSVDSGQGKNTEAFF
clone_size: .; v_call: TRBV4-2; j_call: TRBJ2-7; d_call: .; cdr3_nt: TGTGCCAGCAGCCAAGATCAGGGGCAGGGTCAGTACTTC; cdr3_aa: CASSQDQGQGQYF
clone_size: .; v_call: TRBV5-4; j_call: TRBJ2-7; d_call: TRBD1; cdr3_nt: TGTGCCAGCAGCCCTGGACAGGGTGGGTACGAGCAGTACTTC; cdr3_aa: CASSPGQGGYEQYF
clone_size: .; v_call: TRBV18; j_call: TRBJ2-6; d_call: .; cdr3_nt: TGTGCCAGCTCACCACGTAGTACAGTTCCAAACTCTGGGGCCAACGTCCTGACTTTC; cdr3_aa: CASSPRSTVPNSGANVLTF
clone_size: .; v_call: TRBV25-1; j_call: TRBJ2-3; d_call: .; cdr3_nt: TGTGCCAGCAGTGAGTCTCCTATGCGGGGGCCGCCGGTAGATACGCAGTATTTT; cdr3_aa: CASSESPMRGPPVDTQYF
clone_size: .; v_call: TRBV11-3; j_call: TRBJ1-5; d_call: .; cdr3_nt: TGTGCCAGCAGCTTAGAGCAGGGTCTCAATCAGCCCCAGCATTTT; cdr3_aa: CASSLEQGLNQPQHF
clone_size: .; v_call: TRBV7-2; j_call: TRBJ2-1; d_call: TRBD2; cdr3_nt: TGTGCCAGCAGGAAAATAAAAGGACGTGGGGGGGTAGATGGGCAGTTCTTC; cdr3_aa: CASRKIKGRGGVDGQFF
clone_size: .; v_call: TRBV5-1; j_call: TRBJ2-3; d_call: .; cdr3_nt: TGCGCCAGCAGCAGAGAGGGCCACAGCACAGATACGCAGTATTTT; cdr3_aa: CASSREGHSTDTQYF